These 9 T cell receptor beta chains came from one sample sequenced in a study of CD8+ T cells in alopecia areata. Sequencing used cDNA as its template, made by extracting RNA and reverse transcribing it. Only in-frame clones appear in the TCRdb table, and some are missing; sequencing was by immunoSEQ multiplex PCR. The sample contains under 150,000 clones, 56% of which appear only once. Treatment meaning: oral pan-JAK inhibitor, 5-10 mg twice daily. The sample was CD4+ T cells sorted from blood, taken at week 24, from a patient treated with tofacitinib. The receptors shown here come from a human donor with alopecia areata.

Only a few counts were recorded for this clone. V and J are TRBV6-6 and TRBJ1-2, with D perhaps TRBD1 (5 bases). Trimming removed 0 bases from V and 7 bases from J, with 15 bases in between. CDR3 length: 15 amino acids. Germline CDR1 is MNHNY and CDR2 is SVGAGI (reference sequence). The CDR3 reads CASSYSGDRRSGYTF. The CDR3, as DNA: TGTGCCAGCAGTTACTCCGGGGACCGGAGGAGTGGCTACACCTTC.

This chain joins TRBV7-8 and TRBJ1-4; possible D gene TRBD1, 6 bases. Germline loops: CDR1 SGHVS, CDR2 FQNEAQ. Trimming removed 1 base from V and 0 bases from J, with 18 bases in between. The CDR3 extends over 19 amino acids. The CDR3 bases are TGTGCCAGCAGCTTAGAATGGCGGTGGAAGGGGGCAACTAATGAAAAACTGTTTTTT. Its protein product is CASSLEWRWKGATNEKLFF.

This clone was picked up a small number of times. The V gene is TRBV18, the J gene TRBJ2-7, with 7 bases identical to TRBD2. The V gene end was trimmed by 2 bases and the J gene end by 3 bases; junction bases not matched to a gene: 4. This CDR3 has 14 residues. CDR1 KGHSH and CDR2 LQKENI come from the germline V gene. This CDR3 is CASSPSVAGYEQYF. The CDR3 DNA reads as TGTGCCAGCTCACCATCGGTAGCGGGCTACGAGCAGTACTTC. Full variable domain (missing parts from reference TRBV18 and TRBJ2-7): NAGVMQNPRHLVRRRGQEARLRCSPMKGHSHVYWYRQLPEEGLKFMVYLQKENIIDESGMPKERFSAEFPKEGPSILRIQQVVRGDSAAYFCASSPSVAGYEQYFGPGTRLTVT.

The chain is built from TRBV27 and TRBJ2-5; 8 positions agree with TRBD1. Germline V CDR1 and CDR2: MNHEY, SMNVEV (reference sequence). The CDR3 is 15 residues long. Trimming took 3 bases from V and 5 from J; bases not matched to a gene: 8. CDR3: CASSLQGAGLETQYF. The CDR3 DNA sequence: TGTGCCAGCAGTTTGCAGGGGGCTGGGTTGGAGACCCAGTACTTC.

Of note for this clone: The junction departs from germline at one end; a sequencing error may be responsible. The chain uses TRBV23-1 and TRBJ1-1, with D possibly being TRBD1 (5 bases). TRBV23-1 is sorted into the ORF group, with uncertain function. CDR3 size: 10 residues. The CDR3 nucleotides are TGCGCCAGCACCGGGGGGGAGACTCCCTTT. This encodes CASTGGETPF.

The rearrangement links TRBV9 to TRBJ2-5; D may match TRBD1 or TRBD2 (5 bases each). In germline, CDR1 is SGDLS, CDR2 YYNGEE. V lost 6 bases and J 7 bases, leaving 16 bases between the germline ends. This CDR3 has 13 amino acids. CDR3 sequence reads: CASNLGTEGTQYF. CDR3 DNA sequence: TGTGCCAGCAATCTGGGGACCGAGGGGACCCAGTACTTC.

The chain employs TRBV4-3 and TRBJ1-2, with D perhaps matching TRBD1 (6 bases). V shed 7 bases and J shed 5 bases, with 14 bases lying between them. The CDR3 loop spans 13 amino acids. Germline CDR1 and CDR2: LGHNA and YSLEER. This CDR3 reads CASTRGPRYGYTF. The DNA of the CDR3 is TGCGCCAGCACACGGGGGCCCCGATATGGCTACACCTTC.

This clone came up a few times. The chain uses TRBV29-1 and TRBJ1-5, with D tentatively TRBD1 (6 bases). CDR3 length: 12 amino acids. Trimming took 6 bases from V and 5 from J, leaving 11 bases between them. CDR1 is SQVTM and CDR2 is ANQGSEA in the germline V gene. Here the CDR3 DNA reads TGCAGCGTGGCTAAGGGGGATCAGCCCCAGCATTTT. It yields the protein CSVAKGDQPQHF. Looking up the rest from reference TRBV29-1 and TRBJ1-5 gives the full variable domain: SAVISQKPSRDICQRGTSLTIQCQVDSQVTMMFWYRQQPGQSLTLIATANQGSEATYESGFVIDKFPISRPNLTFSTLTVSNMSPEDSSIYLCSVAKGDQPQHFGDGTRLSIL.

This chain joins TRBV10-2 and TRBJ2-5, with D perhaps TRBD2 (7 bases). The CDR3 totals 11 residues. V gave up 3 bases and J gave up 13 bases, with 12 bases separating them. CDR1 is WSHSY, CDR2 SAAADI, per germline. The CDR3 is CASSDRGGVYF. DNA for the CDR3: TGCGCCAGCAGTGATCGAGGGGGGGTGTACTTC.